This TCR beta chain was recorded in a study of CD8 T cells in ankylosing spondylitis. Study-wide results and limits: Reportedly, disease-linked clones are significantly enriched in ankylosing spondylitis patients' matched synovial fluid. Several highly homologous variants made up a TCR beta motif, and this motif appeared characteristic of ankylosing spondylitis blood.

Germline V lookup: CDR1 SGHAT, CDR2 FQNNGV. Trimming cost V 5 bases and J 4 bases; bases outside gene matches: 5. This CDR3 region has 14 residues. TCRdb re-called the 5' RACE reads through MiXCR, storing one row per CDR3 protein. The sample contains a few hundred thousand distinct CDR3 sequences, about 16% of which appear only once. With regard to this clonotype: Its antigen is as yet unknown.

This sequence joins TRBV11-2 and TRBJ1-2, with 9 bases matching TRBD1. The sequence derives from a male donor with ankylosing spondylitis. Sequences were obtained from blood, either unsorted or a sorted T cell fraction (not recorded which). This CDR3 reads CASSPDRGVYGYTF. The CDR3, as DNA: TGTGCCAGCAGCCCCGACAGGGGGGTCTATGGCTACACCTTC.